Many counts were recorded for the clone carrying this T cell receptor beta chain. What it recognizes is unknown. The data belong to a study of CD8 T cells in ankylosing spondylitis. General study results and limits: What appeared characteristic of ankylosing spondylitis blood was a TCR beta motif of fewer than ten highly homologous variants. It was reported that disease-linked clones were significantly enriched in matched ankylosing spondylitis synovial fluid.

Germline V lookup: CDR1 SGHTA, CDR2 FQGTGA. V shed 4 bases and J 3 bases; nucleotides not matched to a gene: 4. The CDR3 totals 14 residues. Each TCR beta library was made by quantitative 5'-RACE that incorporated molecular barcodes. TCRdb passed the 5' RACE reads through MiXCR, listing each CDR3 protein once. Of 250,000 or so distinct CDR3 sequences listed, more than 20% are singletons. V usage is TRBV7-3 and J usage is TRBJ1-1; 8 positions agree with TRBD1. Sequencing was carried out using blood, either unsorted or a sorted T cell fraction (not recorded which). The source is a male donor with ankylosing spondylitis or in good health (not recorded which). The CDR3: CASSSTGGDTEAFF. CDR3 in DNA: TGTGCCAGCAGCTCAACAGGGGGGGACACTGAAGCTTTCTTT. The whole variable domain, remainder taken from reference TRBV7-3 and TRBJ1-1, is GAGVSQTPSNKVTEKGKYVELRCDPISGHTALYWYRQSLGQGPEFLIYFQGTGAADDSGLPNDRFFAVRPEGSVSTLKIQRTERGDSAVYLCASSSTGGDTEAFFGQGTRLTVV.